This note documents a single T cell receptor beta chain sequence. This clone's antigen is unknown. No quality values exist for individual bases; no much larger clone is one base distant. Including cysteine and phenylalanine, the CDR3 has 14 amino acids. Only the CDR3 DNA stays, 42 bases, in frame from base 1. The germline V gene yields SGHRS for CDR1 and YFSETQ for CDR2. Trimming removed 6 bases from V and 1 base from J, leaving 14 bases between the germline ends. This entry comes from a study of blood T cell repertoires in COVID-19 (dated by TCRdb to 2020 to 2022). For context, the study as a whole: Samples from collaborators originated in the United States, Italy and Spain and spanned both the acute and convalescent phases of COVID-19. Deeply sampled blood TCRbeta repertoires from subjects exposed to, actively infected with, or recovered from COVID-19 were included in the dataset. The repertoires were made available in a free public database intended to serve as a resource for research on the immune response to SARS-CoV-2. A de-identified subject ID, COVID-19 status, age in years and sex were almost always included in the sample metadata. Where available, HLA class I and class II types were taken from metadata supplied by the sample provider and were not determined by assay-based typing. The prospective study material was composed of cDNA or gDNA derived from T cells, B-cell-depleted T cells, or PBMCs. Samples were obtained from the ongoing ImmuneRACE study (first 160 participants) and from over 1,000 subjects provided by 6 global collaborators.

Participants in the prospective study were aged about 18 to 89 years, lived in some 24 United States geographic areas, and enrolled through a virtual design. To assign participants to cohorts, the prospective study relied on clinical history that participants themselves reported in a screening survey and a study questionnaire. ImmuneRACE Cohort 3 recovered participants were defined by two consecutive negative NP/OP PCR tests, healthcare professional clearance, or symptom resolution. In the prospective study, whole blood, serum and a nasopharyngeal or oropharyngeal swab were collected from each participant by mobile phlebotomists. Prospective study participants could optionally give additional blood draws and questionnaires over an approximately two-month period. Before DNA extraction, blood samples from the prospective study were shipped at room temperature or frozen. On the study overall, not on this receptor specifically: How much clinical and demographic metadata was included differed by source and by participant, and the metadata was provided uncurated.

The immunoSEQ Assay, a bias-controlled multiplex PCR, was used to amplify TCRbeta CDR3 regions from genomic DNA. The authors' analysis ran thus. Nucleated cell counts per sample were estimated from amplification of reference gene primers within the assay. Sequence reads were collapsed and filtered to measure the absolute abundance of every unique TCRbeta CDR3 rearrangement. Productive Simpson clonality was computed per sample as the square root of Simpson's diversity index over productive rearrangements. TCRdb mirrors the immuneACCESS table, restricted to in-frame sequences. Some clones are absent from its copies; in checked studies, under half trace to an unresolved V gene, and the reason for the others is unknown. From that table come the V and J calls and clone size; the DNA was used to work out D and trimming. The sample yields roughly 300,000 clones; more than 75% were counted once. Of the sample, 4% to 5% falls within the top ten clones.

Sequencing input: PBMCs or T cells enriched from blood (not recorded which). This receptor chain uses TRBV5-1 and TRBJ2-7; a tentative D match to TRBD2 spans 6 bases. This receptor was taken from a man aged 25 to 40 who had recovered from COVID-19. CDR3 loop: CASTFLAGSYEQYF. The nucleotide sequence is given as TGCGCCAGCACTTTTTTGGCGGGGTCCTACGAGCAGTACTTC.